A selection of T cell receptor beta chains follows, all from one sample in a study of T cell responses to AZD1222 COVID-19 vaccine. Only in-frame clones appear in the TCRdb table, and some are missing; sequencing was by immunoSEQ multiplex PCR. The table lists about 120,000 clones, 70% to 90% of them singletons, with over 9.5% in the top ten. Sequencing used peripheral blood, obtained on day 0 of AZD1222 vaccination. These receptors were collected from an adult in good health. Each CDR3 is given with its conserved first and last residue.

v_call cdr3_aa
TRBV14 CASSFGSGTGSYEQYF
TRBV11-3 CASSLDSLTEQFF
TRBV9 CASSPLETANYGYTF
TRBV19 CASTPDRGLSEAFF
TRBV2 CASDKNTGELFF
TRBV19 CASSIKSEFSPLHF
TRBV4-1 CASSPPGPYEQYF
TRBV28 CASSLFRTSGPHGEQFF
TRBV4-1 CASSQNPWLEQYF
TRBV5-1 CASSPSQRGFNEQFF
TRBV20-1 CSTPGYNEQFF
TRBV5-1 CASSLAGANVLTF
TRBV9 CASSGGPLGEQFF
TRBV7-2 CASSSLGANEKLFF